The 24 T cell receptor beta chains reported below all come from one sample, sequenced in a study of shared clonotypes between healthy human individuals. Measured with immunoSEQ multiplex PCR; TCRdb has only the in-frame clones, and not every one. This sample yields 2 million to 3 million clones, of which more than 85% are seen a single time; 0.36% belongs to the top ten. Source material: naive CD4+ T cells from PBMCs. Noted subset: CD45RA+ positively selected. The receptors were sampled from a young man in good health. Some clones in this sample may be carry-over from other donors' samples.

The chain is built from TRBV27 and TRBJ2-5; D is possibly TRBD1 or TRBD2 (5 bases each). The CDR3 extends over 14 amino acids. The V and J ends lost 5 bases and 3 bases respectively, with 13 bases between them. Germline V gene lookup returns CDR1 MNHEY and CDR2 SMNVEV (reference sequence). The CDR3 sequence: CASSPRDVEETQYF. DNA of the CDR3: TGTGCCAGCAGTCCTCGGGACGTAGAAGAGACCCAGTACTTC.

The V and J genes are TRBV7-8 and TRBJ2-1; D unresolved. The CDR3 has 12 amino acids. Germline lookup yields CDR1 SGHVS and CDR2 FQNEAQ. Trimming removed 1 base at V and 7 bases at J, with 5 bases between. The CDR3 nucleotides are TGTGCCAGCAGCTTAGTAGGGAATGAGCAGTTCTTC. This gives the protein CASSLVGNEQFF.

The J gene is TRBJ2-3, the V gene TRBV5-4; TRBD1 is a possible D gene (5 bases). V was cut by 0 bases and J by 6 bases, with 20 bases left in between. The CDR3 is 17 amino acids. Germline assignment: CDR1 SGHNT and CDR2 YYREEE (reference sequence). The CDR3 DNA reads as TGTGCCAGCAGCTTGGAGGCAGGGCCGGAATTAATTGATACGCAGTATTTT. Residues: CASSLEAGPELIDTQYF.

V usage is TRBV5-6 and J usage is TRBJ2-7, with D hard to call. Germline lookup yields CDR1 SGHDT and CDR2 YYEEEE. Trimming stripped 1 base from V and 0 bases from J, with 17 bases between. This CDR3 contains 17 residues. This CDR3 reads CASSLFSPTESSYEQYF. Here the CDR3 DNA reads TGTGCCAGCAGCTTGTTCTCCCCCACAGAAAGCTCCTACGAGCAGTACTTC.

This clone was recorded once. The chain carries TRBV28 and TRBJ1-1, with a weak D call TRBD1 (5 bases). V was shortened by 2 bases and J by 1 base, with 14 bases between the two germline ends. This CDR3 is built from 16 residues. The germline V gene encodes CDR1 MDHEN and CDR2 SYDVKM. DNA of the CDR3: TGTGCCAGCAGTTTACCCCGGGTAGGGACGAACACTGAAGCTTTCTTT. It translates to CASSLPRVGTNTEAFF.

The V and J genes are TRBV5-6 and TRBJ2-3; D tentatively fits TRBD1 or TRBD2 (5 bases each). Trimming cost V 4 bases and J 11 bases, with 17 bases left between them. Germline loops: CDR1 SGHDT, CDR2 YYEEEE. The CDR3 totals 13 residues. The CDR3 DNA follows: TGTGCCAGCAGCGCTGGGGACCCGGTGCGGCAGTATTTT. Its protein is CASSAGDPVRQYF.

This clone was detected a few times. V and J are TRBV28 and TRBJ1-1; D gene ambiguous. CDR3 size: 12 residues. Germline V lookup: CDR1 MDHEN, CDR2 SYDVKM. V lost 5 bases, J lost 7 bases, and 11 bases lay in between. CDR3 sequence: CASSTPWGEAFF. The CDR3 DNA reads TGTGCCAGCAGTACCCCCTGGGGTGAAGCTTTCTTT.

The V and J genes are TRBV5-1 and TRBJ2-2; TRBD2 aligns across 10 bases. Germline V lookup: CDR1 SGHRS, CDR2 YFSETQ. The CDR3 extends over 17 amino acids. The ends lost 4 bases at V and 2 bases at J; junction bases unmatched: 8. CDR3 nucleotides: TGCGCCAGCAGCCCCCTACTAGCGGGAATAAACACCGGGGAGCTGTTTTTT. The encoded protein is CASSPLLAGINTGELFF.

The gene calls are TRBV18 and TRBJ1-1; D call uncertain. The CDR3 extends over 15 amino acids. Per the germline V gene, CDR1 is KGHSH and CDR2 is LQKENI. Trimming cost V 1 base and J 2 bases, with 11 bases left between them. The CDR3 here is CASSPLGSSNTEAFF. The CDR3 bases are TGTGCCAGCTCACCACTGGGGTCCTCTAACACTGAAGCTTTCTTT.

This clone was seen just once. V and J are TRBV7-9 and TRBJ2-1, with D perhaps TRBD1 or TRBD2 (5 bases each). The germline V gene has CDR1 SEHNR and CDR2 FQNEAQ (reference sequence). The V end was cut by 3 bases, the J end by 2 bases, with 17 bases between. This CDR3 is 17 amino acids long. CDR3: CASSFRPRGRTYNEQFF. The CDR3 nucleotides read TGTGCCAGCAGCTTCCGGCCGAGGGGCCGGACCTACAATGAGCAGTTCTTC.

The chain is built from TRBV5-1 and TRBJ2-2; D remains unclear. There are 17 residues in the CDR3. Per the germline V gene, CDR1 is SGHRS and CDR2 is YFSETQ. The V and J ends lost 4 bases and 1 base respectively, with 17 bases between them. The CDR3 DNA is TGCGCCAGCAGCCAGCTGGGCCTTCAGATGAACACCGGGGAGCTGTTTTTT. It codes for CASSQLGLQMNTGELFF. Filled out from reference TRBV5-1 and TRBJ2-2, the complete variable domain reads KAGVTQTPRYLIKTRGQQVTLSCSPISGHRSVSWYQQTPGQGLQFLFEYFSETQRNKGNFPGRFSGRQFSNSRSEMNVSTLELGDSALYLCASSQLGLQMNTGELFFGEGSRLTVL.

The genes are TRBV7-6 and TRBJ2-2; no reliable D call. The CDR3 runs 14 residues. V gave up 5 bases and J gave up 1 base, with 8 bases separating them. Germline assignment: CDR1 SGHVS and CDR2 FNYEAQ. The CDR3 spells CASSPTRNTGELFF. The CDR3 DNA reads TGTGCCAGCAGCCCCACCCGGAACACCGGGGAGCTGTTTTTT.

This clone was observed a few times. The CDR3 nucleotides read TGTGCCAGCAGCTTAGATCCGTGGGGAAGCTCTGGGGCCAACGTCCTGACTTTC. This translates into CASSLDPWGSSGANVLTF. V and J are TRBV7-3 and TRBJ2-6; D ambiguous. This CDR3 spans 18 amino acids. Trimming stripped 2 bases from V and 0 bases from J, with 14 bases between. Germline CDR1 is SGHTA and CDR2 is FQGTGA.

Of note for this clone: The identical CDR3 is also encoded by other nucleotide sequences in the sample. The J gene is TRBJ1-2, the V gene TRBV5-1; TRBD1 might be the D (6 bases). V lost 0 bases and J 2 bases, leaving 8 bases between the germline ends. The CDR3 is 14 residues long. Germline CDR1 and CDR2: SGHRS and YFSETQ. CDR3 DNA sequence: TGCGCCAGCAGCTTGGGGACAGAAAACTATGGCTACACCTTC. Translation: CASSLGTENYGYTF.

V gene TRBV7-9 combines with J gene TRBJ2-1; weak D call: TRBD2 (5 bases). The V gene lost 6 bases and the J gene lost 8 bases, with 17 bases spanning the gap. Germline lookup yields CDR1 SEHNR and CDR2 FQNEAQ (reference sequence). The CDR3 covers 14 residues. CDR3 protein: CASSTGELGYEQFF. Here the CDR3 DNA reads TGTGCCAGCAGTACCGGGGAGCTAGGTTATGAGCAGTTCTTC.

The CDR3, as DNA: TGTGCTAGTGGTCCGGGACTAGCGGGAGGAGGCACAGATACGCAGTATTTT. It codes for CASGPGLAGGGTDTQYF. The gene calls are TRBV12-5 and TRBJ2-3, with 15 nucleotides matching TRBD2. The CDR3 spans 17 residues. V dropped 5 bases and J dropped 1; count of bases not matched to a gene: 4. Germline-derived CDR1 and CDR2 are LGHNT and FRNRAP.

The chain combines TRBV29-1 with TRBJ2-5; 7 bases map to TRBD2. The germline gives CDR1 SQVTM, CDR2 ANQGSEA. The CDR3 covers 13 residues. With 6 bases clipped from V and 5 bases from J, the junction kept 9 bases outside the gene matches. The CDR3, as DNA: TGCAGCGTCGGCGGGGACGGGGGGGAGACCCAGTACTTC. As protein: CSVGGDGGETQYF. The full variable domain, in which reference TRBV29-1 and TRBJ2-5 provide the parts outside the CDR3, is SAVISQKPSRDICQRGTSLTIQCQVDSQVTMMFWYRQQPGQSLTLIATANQGSEATYESGFVIDKFPISRPNLTFSTLTVSNMSPEDSSIYLCSVGGDGGETQYFGPGTRLLVL.

The chain joins TRBV27 to TRBJ2-6, with no clear D. Germline V CDR1 and CDR2: MNHEY, SMNVEV (reference sequence). V lost 3 bases and J lost 4, with 7 bases in between. The CDR3 contains 14 residues. CDR3 sequence (DNA): TGTGCCAGCAGTTTTCATTCGGGGGCCAACGTCCTGACTTTC. Translated: CASSFHSGANVLTF.

The V call is TRBV19, the J call TRBJ2-2; D is ambiguous. Trimming took off 7 bases at V and 4 bases at J, with 19 bases between the two ends. Germline V lookup: CDR1 LNHDA, CDR2 SQIVND (reference sequence). The CDR3 is 16 residues long. CDR3 DNA: TGTGCCAGTATGGTTCGGCCCTCCCAGGTCACCGGGGAGCTGTTTTTT. Protein sequence: CASMVRPSQVTGELFF.

The chain joins TRBV7-3 to TRBJ1-6; the match to TRBD1 covers 8 bases. The V gene's germline CDR1 is SGHTA and CDR2 FQGTGA. This CDR3 region has 15 residues. J gave up 10 bases and V 4 bases, and 9 bases lay outside the gene matches. CDR3 region: CASSSTGQGDSPLHF. CDR3 bases: TGTGCCAGCAGCTCGACCGGACAGGGAGACTCACCCCTCCACTTT.

The chain joins TRBV27 to TRBJ1-1, with TRBD1 identical over 10 bases. There are 15 residues in the CDR3. V gave up 5 bases and J gave up 2 bases; unmatched junction bases: 5. CDR1 and CDR2 from the germline V gene are MNHEY and SMNVEV (reference sequence). CDR3 DNA: TGTGCCAGCAGTACCCGGACAGGGGGTAACACTGAAGCTTTCTTT. Translated, it gives CASSTRTGGNTEAFF.

This chain connects TRBV28 to TRBJ2-3; 11 positions match TRBD2. The CDR3 has 17 amino acids. Germline lookup yields CDR1 MDHEN and CDR2 SYDVKM. After removal of 8 bases from V and 0 bases from J, the junction contained 10 bases not matched to a gene. The CDR3 is CASPPFGTSGSTDTQYF. CDR3 bases: TGTGCCAGCCCCCCGTTCGGGACTAGCGGAAGCACAGATACGCAGTATTTT.

The chain combines TRBV5-1 with TRBJ2-3, with 12 bases fitting TRBD2. The CDR3 runs to 16 residues. The germline V gene encodes CDR1 SGHRS and CDR2 YFSETQ. J was trimmed by 1 base and V by 6 bases; bases with no gene match: 6. CDR3 sequence: CASTNPSGRGTDTQYF. CDR3 DNA sequence: TGCGCCAGCACGAACCCTAGCGGGAGGGGCACAGATACGCAGTATTTT.

This chain uses TRBV6-4 with TRBJ1-2, with D tentatively TRBD1 (5 bases). V was pared by 6 bases and J by 5 bases, with 13 bases between. CDR1 MRHNA and CDR2 SNTAGT come from the germline V gene. The CDR3 runs to 13 residues. The CDR3 here is CASSPGSGYGYTF. The CDR3 nucleotides are TGTGCCAGCAGCCCAGGGTCGGGGTATGGCTACACCTTC.